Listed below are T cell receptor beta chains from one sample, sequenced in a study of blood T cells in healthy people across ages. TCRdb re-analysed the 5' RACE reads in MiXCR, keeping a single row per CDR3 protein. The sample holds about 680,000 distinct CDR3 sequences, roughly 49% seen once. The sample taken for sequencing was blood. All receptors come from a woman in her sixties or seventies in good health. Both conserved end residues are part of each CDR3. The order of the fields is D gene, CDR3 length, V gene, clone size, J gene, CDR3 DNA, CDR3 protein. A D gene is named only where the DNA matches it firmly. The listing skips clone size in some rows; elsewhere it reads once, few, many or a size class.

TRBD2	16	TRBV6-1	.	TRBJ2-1	TGTGCCAGCAGTCCCCAGACTAGCGCCTCCCGGGATGAGCAGTTCTTC	CASSPQTSASRDEQFF
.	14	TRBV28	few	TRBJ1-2	TGTGCCAGCAGTTCTCCCCACGGGGAGCGGGGCTACACCTTC	CASSSPHGERGYTF
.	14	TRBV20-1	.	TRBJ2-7	TGCAGTGCTAGCCCCGCAGCGGCTGGATACGAGCAGTACTTC	CSASPAAAGYEQYF
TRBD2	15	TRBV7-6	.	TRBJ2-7	TGTGCCAGCAGCAAGACTAGCGGGAGCTTCTACGAGCAGTACTTC	CASSKTSGSFYEQYF
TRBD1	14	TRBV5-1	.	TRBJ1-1	TGCGCCAGCAGCGGGGACAGCCTGAACACTGAAGCTTTCTTT	CASSGDSLNTEAFF
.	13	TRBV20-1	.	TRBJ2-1	TGCAGTGCTAGAGGGTTGGGGCAGGCCGAGCAGTTCTTC	CSARGLGQAEQFF
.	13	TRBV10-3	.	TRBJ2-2	TGTGCCATCAGTGAGGCGGGGATCGGGGAGCTGTTTTTT	CAISEAGIGELFF
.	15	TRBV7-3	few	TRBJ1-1	TGTGCCAGCAGCCCCCGGACATTTTCGGGCACTGAAGCTTTCTTT	CASSPRTFSGTEAFF
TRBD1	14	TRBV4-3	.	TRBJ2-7	TGCGCCAGCAGCCTAGACAGGGCAATCTACGAGCAGTACTTC	CASSLDRAIYEQYF
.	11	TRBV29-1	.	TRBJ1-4	TGCAGCGTTGGGGGCCCTGAAAAACTGTTTTTT	CSVGGPEKLFF
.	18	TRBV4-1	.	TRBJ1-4	TGCGCCAGCAGCCAAGGAACCCTCCTAGGGCGACGGAATGAAAAACTGTTTTTT	CASSQGTLLGRRNEKLFF